Following are 2 T cell receptor beta chains from one sample sequenced in a study of blood T cell repertoires in COVID-19. The data were produced by immunoSEQ multiplex PCR, yet TCRdb's version contains in-frame clones alone and is incomplete. This sample carries approximately 230,000 clones, around 88% of them seen once, and the ten largest clones take roughly 5.8%. The source material was peripheral blood. All receptors derive from a man older than 75 with acute or convalescent COVID-19.

The chain employs TRBV4-1 and TRBJ1-1; 9 bases align to TRBD1. V shed 4 bases, J shed 6 bases, and the junction held 21 bases outside the gene matches. Per the germline V gene, CDR1 is MGHRA and CDR2 is YSYEKL. The CDR3 sequence is 19 residues long. CDR3 in DNA: TGCGCCAGCAGCCGTTTGGCCCCGGACAGGGGCACCTACCCTCCTGAAGCTTTCTTT. Translating gives CASSRLAPDRGTYPPEAFF.

Only one count was recorded for this clone. V gene TRBV4-1 combines with J gene TRBJ2-7; 8 bases line up with TRBD2. After removal of 1 base from V and 5 bases from J, the junction contained 7 bases not matched to a gene. The CDR3 runs 15 residues. CDR1 and CDR2 (germline): MGHRA, YSYEKL. The CDR3 sequence is CASSQGRLAGHEQYF. The CDR3 coding sequence is TGCGCCAGCAGCCAAGGACGATTAGCGGGGCACGAGCAGTACTTC.